This is a list of T cell receptor beta chains from one sample in a study of T cells in Graves' hyperthyroidism and ophthalmopathy. TCRdb itself ran the multiplex PCR reads through MiXCR, one entry per CDR3 protein. This sample has under 800,000 distinct CDR3 sequences; roughly 15% occur once, and the top ten carry 10%. Sequencing used blood. These receptors all stem from a woman between 18 and 29 years old with Graves' hyperthyroidism. Each CDR3 is given with its conserved first and last residue. The D gene is left open where the match is weak. The size of a clone is reported for some rows only, either as once, few or many, or as a class for expanded clones.

clone_size: -
d_call: -
j_call: TRBJ1-5
v_call: TRBV20-1
cdr3_nt: TGCAGTGCTCCACCGGGATACAATCAGCCCCAGCATTTT
cdr3_aa: CSAPPGYNQPQHF

clone_size: many
d_call: -
j_call: TRBJ2-7
v_call: TRBV4-1
cdr3_nt: TGCGCCAGCAGCCAAGCACCCATGGGGTCGGGGGAGCAGTACTTC
cdr3_aa: CASSQAPMGSGEQYF

clone_size: -
d_call: TRBD1
j_call: TRBJ1-1
v_call: TRBV15
cdr3_nt: TGTGCCACCAGCAGTTGGGACAGCCTGACTGAAGCTTTCTTT
cdr3_aa: CATSSWDSLTEAFF

clone_size: many
d_call: TRBD1
j_call: TRBJ1-4
v_call: TRBV20-1
cdr3_nt: TGCAGTGCTGGTTTCGGGACAGGGGATGAAAAACTGTTTTTT
cdr3_aa: CSAGFGTGDEKLFF

clone_size: -
d_call: TRBD2
j_call: TRBJ2-2
v_call: TRBV24-1
cdr3_nt: TGTGCCGCCGGGACTAGTGTTACCGGGGAGCTGTTTTTT
cdr3_aa: CAAGTSVTGELFF

clone_size: many
d_call: -
j_call: TRBJ2-1
v_call: TRBV2
cdr3_nt: TGTGCCAGCAGTAAACGGACCCACGAGGACAATGAGCAGTTCTTC
cdr3_aa: CASSKRTHEDNEQFF

clone_size: few
d_call: -
j_call: TRBJ1-6
v_call: TRBV6-1
cdr3_nt: TGTGCCAGCAGTGAAGCAAGTTCGGCAGGAAATTCACCCCTCCACTTT
cdr3_aa: CASSEASSAGNSPLHF

clone_size: many
d_call: TRBD2
j_call: TRBJ2-3
v_call: TRBV30
cdr3_nt: TGTGCCCATAGGACTAGCGGGAGCTTGACAGATACGCAGTATTTT
cdr3_aa: CAHRTSGSLTDTQYF

clone_size: many
d_call: TRBD1
j_call: TRBJ1-2
v_call: TRBV29-1
cdr3_nt: TGCAGCGTCGGGACAGGGTCAGGCTACACCTTC
cdr3_aa: CSVGTGSGYTF

clone_size: few
d_call: -
j_call: TRBJ1-5
v_call: TRBV12-3/TRBV12-4
cdr3_nt: TGTGCCAGCAGTTTCCGAGGGGGTGTCCGCAATCAGCCCCAGCATTTT
cdr3_aa: CASSFRGGVRNQPQHF

clone_size: many
d_call: TRBD2
j_call: TRBJ2-7
v_call: TRBV2
cdr3_nt: TGTGCCAGCAGTGAGGCTAGCGGGCCCTACGAGCAGTACTTC
cdr3_aa: CASSEASGPYEQYF

clone_size: many
d_call: TRBD2
j_call: TRBJ2-1
v_call: TRBV28
cdr3_nt: TGTGCCAGCAGCTCTAGACTAGCGGACTCCTACAATGAGCAGTTCTTC
cdr3_aa: CASSSRLADSYNEQFF

clone_size: few
d_call: -
j_call: TRBJ1-1
v_call: TRBV19
cdr3_nt: TGTGCCAGTAGTATAGAGGGGATGGGAGTCTGGGGGACTGAAGCTTTCTTT
cdr3_aa: CASSIEGMGVWGTEAFF

clone_size: many
d_call: -
j_call: TRBJ1-1
v_call: TRBV13
cdr3_nt: TGTGCCAGCATGGGACAACCTCCCGGGCCTGAAGCTTTCTTT
cdr3_aa: CASMGQPPGPEAFF

clone_size: many
d_call: TRBD1
j_call: TRBJ2-7
v_call: TRBV20-1
cdr3_nt: TGCAGTGCCGCCCGGGACAGGGCGACCTACGAGCAGTACTTC
cdr3_aa: CSAARDRATYEQYF

clone_size: -
d_call: -
j_call: TRBJ1-5
v_call: TRBV27
cdr3_nt: TGTGCCAGCAGCTATCGACTGCTGGGCCAGCCCCAGCATTTT
cdr3_aa: CASSYRLLGQPQHF

clone_size: many
d_call: TRBD2
j_call: TRBJ2-2
v_call: TRBV11-2
cdr3_nt: TGTGCCAGCAGCTCGGCCAGCGGGAGAAAAACCGGGGAGCTGTTTTTT
cdr3_aa: CASSSASGRKTGELFF

clone_size: many
d_call: -
j_call: TRBJ2-3
v_call: TRBV20-1
cdr3_nt: TGCAGTGCTCTCAGGTTGGGACCAGATACGCAGTATTTT
cdr3_aa: CSALRLGPDTQYF

clone_size: -
d_call: TRBD1
j_call: TRBJ2-1
v_call: TRBV10-3
cdr3_nt: TGTGCCATCAGTGGTCGGACAGGAGAAAACAATGAGCAGTTCTTC
cdr3_aa: CAISGRTGENNEQFF

clone_size: few
d_call: -
j_call: TRBJ2-1
v_call: TRBV29-1
cdr3_nt: TGCAGCGCAAACAGGCCAGGGTCCTACAATGAGCAGTTCTTC
cdr3_aa: CSANRPGSYNEQFF

clone_size: many
d_call: -
j_call: TRBJ1-1
v_call: TRBV29-1
cdr3_nt: TGCAGTGCTGGGCAGGGAGACACTGAAGCTTTCTTT
cdr3_aa: CSAGQGDTEAFF

clone_size: few
d_call: -
j_call: TRBJ2-5
v_call: TRBV7-2
cdr3_nt: TGTGCCAGCAGCACCCGGACAGAAGAGACCCAGTACTTC
cdr3_aa: CASSTRTEETQYF

clone_size: many
d_call: -
j_call: TRBJ2-7
v_call: TRBV7-9
cdr3_nt: TGTGCCAGCAGCCGTGCTAGCCTCTACGAGCAGTACTTC
cdr3_aa: CASSRASLYEQYF

clone_size: many
d_call: -
j_call: TRBJ2-6
v_call: TRBV5-1
cdr3_nt: TGCGCCTCCTCGGGACAAGTGAGCTCTGGGGCCAACGTCCTGACTTTC
cdr3_aa: CASSGQVSSGANVLTF

clone_size: many
d_call: -
j_call: TRBJ2-1
v_call: TRBV5-1
cdr3_nt: TGCGCCAGCAGCTTGGGGACAGCCCCGAGCTCCTACAATGAGCAGTTCTTC
cdr3_aa: CASSLGTAPSSYNEQFF

clone_size: -
d_call: -
j_call: TRBJ2-1
v_call: TRBV29-1
cdr3_nt: TGCAGCGTTGGGGCTATCTACAATGAGCAGTTCTTC
cdr3_aa: CSVGAIYNEQFF

clone_size: few
d_call: TRBD1
j_call: TRBJ2-7
v_call: TRBV12-3/TRBV12-4
cdr3_nt: TGTGCCAGCAGTCTCGCAGGGACAGGGGGACGAGAGCAGTACTTC
cdr3_aa: CASSLAGTGGREQYF

clone_size: once
d_call: -
j_call: TRBJ1-1
v_call: TRBV12-3/TRBV12-4
cdr3_nt: TGTGCCAGCAGTTCTACAGGACGGGAATTTGAAGCTTTCTTT
cdr3_aa: CASSSTGREFEAFF

clone_size: many
d_call: TRBD1
j_call: TRBJ2-5
v_call: TRBV7-2
cdr3_nt: TGTGCCAGCAGCTTCAGACAGGGGATGGTCGAGACCCAGTACTTC
cdr3_aa: CASSFRQGMVETQYF

clone_size: many
d_call: -
j_call: TRBJ2-3
v_call: TRBV5-5
cdr3_nt: TGTGCCAGCAGCCCGGAGGGAACAGATACGCAGTATTTT
cdr3_aa: CASSPEGTDTQYF

clone_size: few
d_call: -
j_call: TRBJ1-5
v_call: TRBV7-2
cdr3_nt: TGTGCCAGCACGGACGGAAATAGCAATCAGCCCCAGCATTTT
cdr3_aa: CASTDGNSNQPQHF

clone_size: -
d_call: -
j_call: TRBJ2-7
v_call: TRBV30
cdr3_nt: TGTGCCCTATCGGGCAGGGCGACCTACGAGCAGTACTTC
cdr3_aa: CALSGRATYEQYF

clone_size: many
d_call: TRBD2
j_call: TRBJ2-3
v_call: TRBV7-2
cdr3_nt: TGTGCCAGCAGCTTCGGGGGGGCAGTCACAGATACGCAGTATTTT
cdr3_aa: CASSFGGAVTDTQYF

clone_size: many
d_call: -
j_call: TRBJ1-5
v_call: TRBV6-1
cdr3_nt: TGTGCCAGCAGTGCCTCCCGGGACCTATACCATCAGCCCCAGCATTTT
cdr3_aa: CASSASRDLYHQPQHF

clone_size: -
d_call: -
j_call: TRBJ1-4
v_call: TRBV24-1
cdr3_nt: TGTGCCACCAGTGATTCAGGGGAAAAACTGTTTTTT
cdr3_aa: CATSDSGEKLFF

clone_size: few
d_call: -
j_call: TRBJ2-7
v_call: TRBV4-3
cdr3_nt: TGCGCCAGCAGCTTTCATTCAGACCCCTCCCTAGGCGGGCAGTACTTC
cdr3_aa: CASSFHSDPSLGGQYF

clone_size: many
d_call: -
j_call: TRBJ2-1
v_call: TRBV10-3
cdr3_nt: TGTGCCATCAGTGAGTCGGCGTGGGCCGACAATGAGCAGTTCTTC
cdr3_aa: CAISESAWADNEQFF

clone_size: few
d_call: TRBD1
j_call: TRBJ1-6
v_call: TRBV3-1
cdr3_nt: TGTGCCAGCAGCCAAGCCGGGACAGGGGTTGGTTCACCCCTCCACTTT
cdr3_aa: CASSQAGTGVGSPLHF

clone_size: -
d_call: -
j_call: TRBJ2-7
v_call: TRBV11-2
cdr3_nt: TGTGCCAGCAGCTTTCAGGGCGAGGGTTACTACGAGCAGTACTTC
cdr3_aa: CASSFQGEGYYEQYF

clone_size: many
d_call: -
j_call: TRBJ1-2
v_call: TRBV7-9
cdr3_nt: TGTGCCAGCAGCCGTGAGCTTCTCTCAAACTATGGCTACACCTTC
cdr3_aa: CASSRELLSNYGYTF

clone_size: -
d_call: -
j_call: TRBJ1-1
v_call: TRBV3-1
cdr3_nt: TGTGCCAGCAGCCAAGATGCCGGGGGGTACGCTGAAGCTTTCTTT
cdr3_aa: CASSQDAGGYAEAFF

clone_size: few
d_call: -
j_call: TRBJ2-1
v_call: TRBV28
cdr3_nt: TGTGCCAGCAGTCCCCCCTCCGGACAGAGCTCCTACAATGAGCAGTTCTTC
cdr3_aa: CASSPPSGQSSYNEQFF

clone_size: many
d_call: -
j_call: TRBJ2-7
v_call: TRBV11-2
cdr3_nt: TGTGCCAGCAGCTTAGAGGGACGCTATACTCGGTACGAGCAGTACTTC
cdr3_aa: CASSLEGRYTRYEQYF

clone_size: -
d_call: TRBD2
j_call: TRBJ2-5
v_call: TRBV29-1
cdr3_nt: TGCAGCGTCGCCGGACTAGCTGGGGAGACCCAGTACTTC
cdr3_aa: CSVAGLAGETQYF

clone_size: -
d_call: -
j_call: TRBJ1-5
v_call: TRBV6-1
cdr3_nt: TGTGCCAGCAAGAGGATCCCAGAGAGCAATCAGCCCCAGCATTTT
cdr3_aa: CASKRIPESNQPQHF

clone_size: many
d_call: TRBD2
j_call: TRBJ2-3
v_call: TRBV12-3/TRBV12-4
cdr3_nt: TGTGCCAGCAGGGGAGGCAGCGGGGGGAGCACAGATACGCAGTATTTT
cdr3_aa: CASRGGSGGSTDTQYF